This TCR beta chain was sequenced for a study of PD-L1 blockade in urothelial cancer. Time point given: pretreatment peripheral blood. Libraries were prepared by immunoSEQ multiplex PCR; TCRdb keeps only in-frame clonotypes and omits some of them. This table has approximately 50,000 clones, around 80% appearing once. The clonotype was recovered from a man in his 70s with urothelial cancer. The specimen comprised PBMCs, sampled around atezolizumab (anti-PD-L1) treatment.

CDR3 protein: CAISGQESSGYTF. The CDR3 DNA sequence: TGTGCCATCTCGGGACAGGAGAGTAGTGGCTACACCTTC. The rearrangement links TRBV10-3 to TRBJ1-2; 8 bases are a match to TRBD1. Germline V gene data show CDR1 as ENHRY and CDR2 as SYGVKD. J was trimmed by 7 bases and V by 8 bases; bases with no gene match: 9. This CDR3 comprises 13 residues.